This entry concerns a single TCR beta chain. Authors' processing steps: Nucleated cell number was recorded as an estimate derived from reference gene primer amplification. Method: immunoSEQ multiplex PCR; TCRdb's copy keeps in-frame clones and lacks some. That table furnishes V, J and clone size, whereas the DNA furnished D and trimming. The sample holds about 200,000 clones; approximately 91% are singletons and the top ten take around 6.6%. The data are from a study of blood T cell repertoires in COVID-19. Study-level information: Acute and convalescent COVID-19 samples came from the United States, Italy and Spain. PBMCs, B-cell-depleted T cells, or T cells were the source of the cDNA or gDNA that made up the material.

The sample taken for sequencing was peripheral blood. The sequence was obtained from a man between 35 and 55 years old with acute or convalescent COVID-19.

The CDR3 nucleotides read TGTGCCAGCAGCGTAACAGGGGCCCGCACTGAAGCTTTCTTT. As protein: CASSVTGARTEAFF. This chain joins TRBV9 and TRBJ1-1; the match to TRBD1 covers 7 bases. V lost 1 base and J lost 4; bases outside the gene matches: 4. Germline-derived CDR1 and CDR2 are SGDLS and YYNGEE. The CDR3 is 14 residues long.